Listed below are T cell receptor beta chains from one sample, sequenced in a study of blood T cell repertoires in COVID-19. Using immunoSEQ multiplex PCR, the repertoire was profiled, and TCRdb retains in-frame clones only, with some absent. The repertoire has 100,000 to 150,000 clones, over 75% of them found once; the top ten carry 17%. The material sequenced was peripheral blood. Receptors were obtained from a man aged 25 to 40 with COVID-19, enrolled during active disease. Both conserved end residues are part of each CDR3. Each record gives: CDR3 length, D gene, V gene, J gene, clone size, CDR3 protein, CDR3 DNA. The D gene is left open where the match is weak. Some rows mark clone size as missing; the rest say once, few, many or name a class of expanded clone.

len: 15; d_gene: TRBD1; v_gene: TRBV7-8; j_gene: TRBJ2-7; abundance: once; CDR3aa: CASSLVGTGYYEQYF; CDR3nt: TGTGCCAGCAGCTTAGTCGGGACAGGGTATTACGAGCAGTACTTC
len: 15; d_gene: TRBD1; v_gene: TRBV30; j_gene: TRBJ2-1; abundance: .; CDR3aa: CAWIQGAYSYNEQFF; CDR3nt: TGTGCCTGGATACAGGGGGCCTACTCCTACAATGAGCAGTTCTTC
len: 13; d_gene: .; v_gene: TRBV7-9; j_gene: TRBJ2-7; abundance: .; CDR3aa: CASSQTGRYEQYF; CDR3nt: TGTGCCAGCAGCCAGACAGGGAGGTACGAGCAGTACTTC
len: 12; d_gene: TRBD1; v_gene: TRBV28; j_gene: TRBJ1-1; abundance: once; CDR3aa: CASSLTGYEAFF; CDR3nt: TGTGCCAGCAGCCTGACAGGGTATGAAGCTTTCTTT
len: 12; d_gene: .; v_gene: TRBV28; j_gene: TRBJ1-1; abundance: few; CDR3aa: CASTPRGIEAFF; CDR3nt: TGTGCCAGCACCCCCCGGGGGATTGAAGCTTTCTTT
len: 16; d_gene: .; v_gene: TRBV7-8; j_gene: TRBJ2-2; abundance: once; CDR3aa: CASLGHSGSGTGELFF; CDR3nt: TGTGCCAGCCTAGGCCACTCAGGGTCGGGCACCGGGGAGCTGTTTTTT
len: 14; d_gene: .; v_gene: TRBV28; j_gene: TRBJ2-2; abundance: .; CDR3aa: CASSFRGTRGEVFF; CDR3nt: TGTGCCAGCAGTTTCCGGGGTACCCGGGGAGAGGTGTTTTTT
len: 11; d_gene: .; v_gene: TRBV28; j_gene: TRBJ2-7; abundance: .; CDR3aa: CATRQSYEQYF; CDR3nt: TGTGCCACCAGACAGTCCTACGAGCAGTACTTC
len: 14; d_gene: .; v_gene: TRBV7-9; j_gene: TRBJ1-1; abundance: .; CDR3aa: CASSRGTMNTEAFF; CDR3nt: TGTGCCAGCAGCCGAGGGACAATGAACACTGAAGCTTTCTTT
len: 13; d_gene: TRBD1; v_gene: TRBV6-5; j_gene: TRBJ1-2; abundance: .; CDR3aa: CASSRDRSYGYTF; CDR3nt: TGTGCCAGCAGCCGGGACAGGAGTTATGGCTACACCTTC
len: 15; d_gene: TRBD1; v_gene: TRBV7-3; j_gene: TRBJ2-7; abundance: .; CDR3aa: CASSLRDSPAYEQYF; CDR3nt: TGTGCCAGCAGCTTACGGGACAGCCCAGCCTACGAGCAGTACTTC
len: 16; d_gene: TRBD1; v_gene: TRBV28; j_gene: TRBJ1-3; abundance: .; CDR3aa: CASSSWTGGTGNTIYF; CDR3nt: TGTGCCAGCAGTTCGTGGACAGGGGGTACTGGAAACACCATATATTTT
len: 12; d_gene: .; v_gene: TRBV21-1; j_gene: TRBJ2-7; abundance: .; CDR3aa: CAGGGGPYEQYF; CDR3nt: TGTGCCGGTGGAGGAGGCCCCTACGAGCAGTACTTC
len: 14; d_gene: TRBD1; v_gene: TRBV19; j_gene: TRBJ1-2; abundance: .; CDR3aa: CASSIPGGAYGYTF; CDR3nt: TGTGCCAGTAGTATCCCAGGGGGCGCGTATGGCTACACCTTC
len: 16; d_gene: .; v_gene: TRBV7-9; j_gene: TRBJ2-3; abundance: .; CDR3aa: CASSREAVVGTDTQYF; CDR3nt: TGTGCCAGCAGCCGCGAGGCCGTGGTCGGGACAGATACGCAGTATTTT
len: 17; d_gene: .; v_gene: TRBV27; j_gene: TRBJ1-3; abundance: few; CDR3aa: CASSLSWGPLGGNTIYF; CDR3nt: TGTGCCAGCAGTTTATCGTGGGGGCCCCTGGGAGGAAACACCATATATTTT
len: 14; d_gene: .; v_gene: TRBV14; j_gene: TRBJ1-5; abundance: .; CDR3aa: CASSPTGSGQPQHF; CDR3nt: TGTGCCAGCAGCCCCACAGGGTCGGGTCAGCCCCAGCATTTT
len: 15; d_gene: TRBD1; v_gene: TRBV5-8; j_gene: TRBJ2-5; abundance: .; CDR3aa: CASSLGDRAQETQYF; CDR3nt: TGTGCCAGCAGCTTAGGGGACAGGGCGCAAGAGACCCAGTACTTC
len: 13; d_gene: .; v_gene: TRBV19; j_gene: TRBJ1-2; abundance: .; CDR3aa: CASSAQGKYGYTF; CDR3nt: TGTGCCAGTAGTGCACAGGGAAAGTATGGCTACACCTTC
len: 16; d_gene: TRBD1; v_gene: TRBV2; j_gene: TRBJ2-1; abundance: .; CDR3aa: CASSDGTGGPYNEQFF; CDR3nt: TGTGCCAGCAGTGACGGGACAGGGGGGCCCTACAATGAGCAGTTCTTC
len: 15; d_gene: TRBD1; v_gene: TRBV6-2/TRBV6-3; j_gene: TRBJ2-2; abundance: .; CDR3aa: CASSPGTGDTGELFF; CDR3nt: TGTGCCAGCAGCCCCGGGACAGGGGACACCGGGGAGCTGTTTTTT
len: 15; d_gene: .; v_gene: TRBV7-2; j_gene: TRBJ1-3; abundance: .; CDR3aa: CASSSYIGAGNTIYF; CDR3nt: TGTGCCAGCAGCTCCTACATCGGAGCTGGAAACACCATATATTTT
len: 13; d_gene: TRBD2; v_gene: TRBV2; j_gene: TRBJ2-1; abundance: .; CDR3aa: CASSPSGGNEQFF; CDR3nt: TGTGCCAGCAGTCCTAGCGGGGGCAATGAGCAGTTCTTC
len: 11; d_gene: .; v_gene: TRBV24-1; j_gene: TRBJ1-1; abundance: .; CDR3aa: CATSGTDEAFF; CDR3nt: TGTGCCACCAGTGGGACAGATGAAGCTTTCTTT
len: 13; d_gene: .; v_gene: TRBV3-1/TRBV3-2; j_gene: TRBJ1-1; abundance: .; CDR3aa: CASSQDQNTEAFF; CDR3nt: TGTGCCAGCAGCCAAGATCAGAACACTGAAGCTTTCTTT
len: 14; d_gene: .; v_gene: TRBV28; j_gene: TRBJ1-1; abundance: .; CDR3aa: CASSTQPMNTEAFF; CDR3nt: TGTGCCAGCAGTACACAGCCAATGAACACTGAAGCTTTCTTT